The T cell receptor beta chain described here comes from a study of blood T cell repertoires in COVID-19. As handled by the study authors: Reference gene primer amplification gave nucleated cell count estimates. Produced via immunoSEQ multiplex PCR; TCRdb's table is partial and in-frame only. V and J calls and clone size are those listed in that table; D and trimming were worked out from the DNA. The sample lists about 200,000 clones, 85% to 90% occurring once. The TCR sequence derives from a man younger than 30 with active or convalescent COVID-19. Sequenced: peripheral blood.

The CDR3 DNA follows: TGTGCTAGTGGTTTGGTACGGCAGGGTAATGCTTTGAACACTGAAGCTTTCTTT. Its protein is CASGLVRQGNALNTEAFF. This chain joins TRBV12-5 and TRBJ1-1; weak D call: TRBD1 (5 bases). CDR1 and CDR2 from the germline V gene are LGHNT and FRNRAP. The CDR3 length is 18 residues. The V and J ends lost 0 bases and 0 bases respectively, with 17 bases between them.